This T cell receptor (beta chain) is from a study of metastatic and nonmetastatic thyroid tumors. Study-level background: Repertoires of blood and of tissue (tumor or nodule) from malignant and benign thyroid patients were compared.

The CDR3 runs 14 residues. The V and J ends lost 7 bases and 4 bases, in that order; junction bases with no gene match: 7. Germline V gives CDR1 SGHRS, CDR2 YFSETQ. As for this clone: Its target is not known.

No patient had received any treatment before thyroid surgery. Study results and limitations: Malignant thyroid tumors reportedly had TCR beta diversity that was significantly higher than in benign nodules, in blood and tumor.

The authors' processing: Across clinicopathological groups, CDR3 differences served as the basis for building a distant-metastasis classifier for papillary thyroid cancer. With MiXCR, TCRdb called clones anew from the PCR reads. V and J calls and clone size were set by TCRdb, not the authors. The table lists roughly 24,000 clones, about 21% of them singletons. The source is a male donor with papillary thyroid cancer or a benign thyroid nodule (not recorded which). Some clones in this sample may be carry-over from other donors' samples. Sequencing input: blood. The chain recombines TRBV5-1 with TRBJ2-2, with TRBD1 identical over 7 bases. The CDR3 DNA reads TGCGCCAGCTCCAGGGGGTCGGGCACCGGGGAGCTGTTTTTT. This gives the protein CASSRGSGTGELFF.